A single T cell receptor beta chain is shown here with its context. This entry is derived from a study of cytomegalovirus exposure and HLA in healthy donors. From germline, CDR1 is SGDLS and CDR2 YYNGEE. V lost 2 bases, J lost 3 bases, and 2 bases stayed unmatched. The CDR3 covers 14 residues. PCR amplification relied on 60 Vbeta primers (plus 13 Jbeta primers). Data came from immunoSEQ multiplex PCR; TCRdb stores just in-frame clones and leaves some out. The sample lists roughly 200,000 clones, roughly four fifths seen once, with around 1.9% in the top ten. This receptor was taken from a man between 25 and 39 years old in good health and CMV-seronegative. The sequencing input was PBMCs. This chain connects TRBV9 to TRBJ2-7; 10 nucleotides match TRBD2. The CDR3 protein is CASSVTSGYYEQYF. The DNA of the CDR3 is TGTGCCAGCAGCGTGACTAGCGGGTACTACGAGCAGTACTTC.